This TCR beta chain was obtained from a study of blood T cells in healthy people across ages (dated by TCRdb to the mid-2010s). Regarding the study in general: Template switching captured roughly one uniquely barcoded TCR beta cDNA molecule per two T cells in model experiments. For two donors (one aged 18 to 30 and one aged 80 or older), the study analyzed two additional independent replicas of 1 million unique cDNA reads from the same blood draw. Using deep sequencing normalized with unique cDNA molecular identifiers, the study measured how TCR beta repertoire diversity changes with age. To avoid experimental bias, donors of different ages were randomly spread across the sequencing lanes. The donors were split into four age groups: young (average 16 years), middle-aged (roughly 42), aged (roughly 60) and long-lived (over 80).

A distance of 17 bases separates the germline ends of V and J, which lose 0 bases and 3 bases respectively. The CDR3 holds 17 amino acids from the cysteine to the phenylalanine. CDR3 DNA is the only sequence kept; it has 51 bases, read in frame from the first base. Reading the germline V gene gives CDR1 SGHRS and CDR2 YFSETQ. Donors were a few dozen systemically healthy Caucasian individuals from Russia aged roughly 6 to 95 years. Each donor gave about 9.7 milliliters of peripheral blood, drawn into EDTA-treated Vacutainer tubes. Ficoll-Paque density-gradient centrifugation was used to isolate PBMCs, with at least 6.5 million per sample. Total RNA, at least 6 micrograms per sample, was extracted from PBMCs with Trizol reagent. For every donor, flow cytometry on a PBMC aliquot measured the percentage of naive CD45RAhigh/CD27high T cells. A note on this clonotype: Its specific antigen is unknown. No per-base quality is available; no much larger clone lies one base away.

Library preparation was by 5' RACE. TCRdb records Illumina HiSeq 2500 as the sequencer. A second PCR of about 6 to 11 cycles was performed with a sample-barcoded 5' primer and a J-beta primer mix. A unique molecular identifier was introduced onto each TCR beta cDNA molecule by a template-switch 5' adaptor carrying 12 random nucleotides. Each sample yielded at least 2.5 million CDR3-containing paired-end reads. The Mint cDNA synthesis kit, primed by a TRBC-specific oligonucleotide, was used to synthesize first-strand cDNA from all RNA. All cDNA was treated with uracil-DNA glycosylase and then went through a first 18-cycle PCR with the universal primers M1SS and BC2_uni_R. The paper's data handling went like this. Each sample was normalized by randomly selecting 1 million high-quality reads, each carrying a distinct molecular identifier. Instead of being binned into consensus sequences, reads with shared molecular identifiers were discarded. MiTCR, run with a Q25 quality threshold and the strictest error-elimination algorithm, handled CDR3 identification, clonotype clustering and error correction. A nonparametric unseen species model with Euler transformation was used to estimate lower-bound total TCR beta diversity. TCRdb trimmed public reads at Q25 via fastp, called clones via MiXCR and kept in-frame beta chains. Here each entry gathers all rows of one CDR3 protein and keeps the most common genes and DNA. In this record, the V and J calls reflect TCRdb's handling and not the investigators' own analysis. Within this sample are around 1,500,000 distinct CDR3 sequences, with around 39% of them counted one time only. The ten largest clones represent 7.9% of the sample.

Here is what the overall study found, with its caveats: As age increased, observed TCR beta diversity per million T cells dropped in a roughly linear way, and a significant reduction was already evident by age 40. Conclusive comparison of naive and antigen-experienced compartments was prevented by the profiling of bulk unsorted PBMCs. The percentage of naive T cells measured by flow cytometry correlated strongly with observed TCR beta diversity. Estimates of total diversity based on one million sequenced T cells were considered lower bounds and underestimates. Because the CMV infection status of the donors was unknown, age-related changes in expanded clonotypes may potentially have been confounded. Compared with the aged group, more naive CD4+ T cells, fewer expanded clones and increased TCR diversity were shown by the long-lived group, suggesting age selection.

The receptor was derived from a young woman in good health. This chain joins TRBV5-1 to TRBJ2-3; a weak D assignment points to TRBD1 (5 bases agree). The material sequenced was blood. The CDR3 has the sequence CASSLVGGAQNTDTQYF. The sequenced DNA is TGCGCCAGCAGCTTGGTGGGTGGGGCCCAAAATACAGATACGCAGTATTTT.